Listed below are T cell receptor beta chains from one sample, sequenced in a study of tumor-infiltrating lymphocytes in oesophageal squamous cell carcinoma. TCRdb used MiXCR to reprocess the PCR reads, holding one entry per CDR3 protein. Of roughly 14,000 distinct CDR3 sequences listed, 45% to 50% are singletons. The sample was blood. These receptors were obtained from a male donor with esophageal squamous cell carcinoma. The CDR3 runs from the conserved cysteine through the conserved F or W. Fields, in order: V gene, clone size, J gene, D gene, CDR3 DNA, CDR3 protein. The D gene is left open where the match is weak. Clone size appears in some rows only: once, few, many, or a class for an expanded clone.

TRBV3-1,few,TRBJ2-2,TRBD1,TGTGCCAGCAGCCAAGGTCTCAGGGGGCAACGGGAGCTGTTTTTT,CASSQGLRGQRELFF
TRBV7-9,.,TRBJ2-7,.,TGTGCCAGCAGCTTAGGTTATGGGAGAAACTACGAGCAGTACTTC,CASSLGYGRNYEQYF
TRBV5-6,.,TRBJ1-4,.,TGTGCCAGCAGCCCCGGGGCCCTTAATGAAAAACTGTTTTTT,CASSPGALNEKLFF
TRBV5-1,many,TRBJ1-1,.,TGCGCCAGCAGCCCGTGGGGGAACACTGAAGCTTTCTTT,CASSPWGNTEAFF
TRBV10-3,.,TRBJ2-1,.,TGTGCCATCAGTGCAAGGCTACAAGAGACCCAGTTCTTC,CAISARLQETQFF
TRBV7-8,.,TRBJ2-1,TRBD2,TGTGCCAGCAGGCCAGGGACTAGCAATGAGCAGTTCTTC,CASRPGTSNEQFF
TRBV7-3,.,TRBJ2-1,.,TGTGCCAGCAGCTTGGGGTCCAGATACAATGAGCAGTTCTTC,CASSLGSRYNEQFF
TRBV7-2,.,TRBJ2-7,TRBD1,TGTGCCAGCAGCGTGTGGACAGGGTCCTACGAGCAGTACTTC,CASSVWTGSYEQYF
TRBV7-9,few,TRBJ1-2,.,TGTGCCAGCAGCTTACCATCAGACTATGGCTACACCTTC,CASSLPSDYGYTF
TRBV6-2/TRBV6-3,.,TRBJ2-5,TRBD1,TGTGCCTGCCAGGGGGACCAGTCCAGGACCCAGTACTTC,CACQGDQSRTQYF
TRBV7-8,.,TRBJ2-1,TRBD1,TGTGCCAGCAGCCCAAGACAGGGTCCCTCCTACGAGCAGTTCTTC,CASSPRQGPSYEQFF
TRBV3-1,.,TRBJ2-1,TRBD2,TGTGCCAGCAGCCACAGGCCTAGCGGGGGAAATGAGCAGTTCTTC,CASSHRPSGGNEQFF
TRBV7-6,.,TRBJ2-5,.,TGTGCCAGCAGCCCAATGGGGGAGACCCAGTACTTC,CASSPMGETQYF
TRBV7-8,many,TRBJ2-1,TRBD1,TGTGCCAGCAGCTTAAGGGGGACAGGGATCAACAATGAGCAGTTCTTC,CASSLRGTGINNEQFF
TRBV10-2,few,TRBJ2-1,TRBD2,TGCGCCAGCACTACAAGCGGGAATCGGTACAATGAGCAGTTCTTC,CASTTSGNRYNEQFF
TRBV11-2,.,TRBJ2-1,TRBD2,TGTGCCAGCAACATGGACTCATGGTTAGCGGGATCCGTTGAGCAGTTCTTC,CASNMDSWLAGSVEQFF
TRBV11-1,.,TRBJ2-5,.,TGTGCCAGCAGCTCGTGGGAAAGGGTGTTC,CASSSWERVF
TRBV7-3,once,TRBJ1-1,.,TGTGCCAGCAGCCAACAGGGAAGGGACACTGAAGCTTTCTTT,CASSQQGRDTEAFF
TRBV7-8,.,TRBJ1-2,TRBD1,TGTGCCAGCAGCTTAGGGGGAGGGGGCGACTATGGCTACACCTTC,CASSLGGGGDYGYTF
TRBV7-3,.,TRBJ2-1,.,TGTGCCAGCAGCTACTCCGGGACACAGAGCTCCTACAATGAGCAGTTCTTC,CASSYSGTQSSYNEQFF
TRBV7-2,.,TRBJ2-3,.,TGTGCCAGCAGGGGTCCTCTAAGCACAGATACGCAGTATTTT,CASRGPLSTDTQYF
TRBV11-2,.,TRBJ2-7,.,TGTGCCAGCAGCTTAGAAAGAAACAATGAGCAGTACTTC,CASSLERNNEQYF
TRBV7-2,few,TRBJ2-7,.,TGTGCCAGCAGCTTAGCGCTTATGGGCCTGAGCTCCTACGAGCAGTACTTC,CASSLALMGLSSYEQYF
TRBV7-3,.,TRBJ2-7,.,TGTGCCAGCAGCCCCGGTTACCCCTCCTACGAGCAGTACTTC,CASSPGYPSYEQYF
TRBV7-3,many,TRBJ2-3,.,TGTGCCAGCAGCCCGTCCTACCTAGGCACAGATACGCAGTATTTT,CASSPSYLGTDTQYF
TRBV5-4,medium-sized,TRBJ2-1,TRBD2,TGCGCCAGCAGCTTGAAGCTAGCGGGAAATACTGAGCAGTTCTTC,CASSLKLAGNTEQFF
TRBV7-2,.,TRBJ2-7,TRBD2,TGTGCCAGCAGCTGGGGACTAGCGGGGGGCTACGAGCAGTACTTC,CASSWGLAGGYEQYF
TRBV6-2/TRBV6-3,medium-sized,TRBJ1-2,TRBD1,TGTGCCAGCAGTTCCGGACAGGGGATACGGCCCTATGGCTACACCTTC,CASSSGQGIRPYGYTF
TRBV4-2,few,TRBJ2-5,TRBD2,TGTGCCAGCAGCCCTGGGACTAGCGGAAACAATGAGCAGTACTTC,CASSPGTSGNNEQYF
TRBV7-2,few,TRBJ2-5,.,TGTGCCAGCAGCCGTCAGACAAACCAAGAGACCCAGTACTTC,CASSRQTNQETQYF
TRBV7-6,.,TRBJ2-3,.,TGTGCCAGCAGCTTAGGGTGGGCGGAAGCAGATACGCAGTATTTT,CASSLGWAEADTQYF
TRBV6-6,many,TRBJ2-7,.,TGTGCCAGCAGTTACTTATTTGATGAGCAGTACTTC,CASSYLFDEQYF